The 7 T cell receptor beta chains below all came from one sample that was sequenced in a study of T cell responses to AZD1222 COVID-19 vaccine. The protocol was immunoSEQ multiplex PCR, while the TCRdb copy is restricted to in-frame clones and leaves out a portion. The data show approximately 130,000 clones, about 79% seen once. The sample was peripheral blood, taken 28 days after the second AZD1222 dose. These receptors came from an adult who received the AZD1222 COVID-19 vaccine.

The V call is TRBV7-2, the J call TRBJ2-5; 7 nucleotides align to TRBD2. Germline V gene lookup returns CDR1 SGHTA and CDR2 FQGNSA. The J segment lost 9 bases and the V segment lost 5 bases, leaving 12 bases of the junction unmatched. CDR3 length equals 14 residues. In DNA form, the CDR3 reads TGTGCCAGCAGCGGGGTCGGCGGGGGACGGTCCCAGTACTTC. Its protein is CASSGVGGGRSQYF.

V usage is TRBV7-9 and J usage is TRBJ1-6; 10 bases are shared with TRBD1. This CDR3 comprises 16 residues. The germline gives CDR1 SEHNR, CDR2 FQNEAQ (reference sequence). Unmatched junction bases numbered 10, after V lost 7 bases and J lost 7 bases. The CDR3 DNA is TGTGCCAGCATCGCGGACAGGGGGGCCGCCAATTCACCCCTCCACTTT. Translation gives CASIADRGAANSPLHF.

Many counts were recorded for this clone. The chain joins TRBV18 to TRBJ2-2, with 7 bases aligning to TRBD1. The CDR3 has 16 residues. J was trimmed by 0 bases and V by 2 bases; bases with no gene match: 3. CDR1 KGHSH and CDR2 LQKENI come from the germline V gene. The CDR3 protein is CASSPEGGANTGELFF. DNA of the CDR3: TGTGCCAGCTCACCAGAAGGGGGCGCGAACACCGGGGAGCTGTTTTTT.

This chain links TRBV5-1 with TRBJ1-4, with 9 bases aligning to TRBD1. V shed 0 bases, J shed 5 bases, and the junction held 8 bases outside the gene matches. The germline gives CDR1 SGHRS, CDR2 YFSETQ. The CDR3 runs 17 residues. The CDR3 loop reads CASSLGSWTGENEKLFF. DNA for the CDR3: TGCGCCAGCAGCTTGGGGTCTTGGACAGGGGAGAATGAAAAACTGTTTTTT.

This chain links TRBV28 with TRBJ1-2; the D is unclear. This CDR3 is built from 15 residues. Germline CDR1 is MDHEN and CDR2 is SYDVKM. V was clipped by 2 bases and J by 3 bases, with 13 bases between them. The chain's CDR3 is CASSLGGRGDYGYTF. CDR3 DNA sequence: TGTGCCAGCAGTTTAGGTGGGCGGGGTGACTATGGCTACACCTTC.

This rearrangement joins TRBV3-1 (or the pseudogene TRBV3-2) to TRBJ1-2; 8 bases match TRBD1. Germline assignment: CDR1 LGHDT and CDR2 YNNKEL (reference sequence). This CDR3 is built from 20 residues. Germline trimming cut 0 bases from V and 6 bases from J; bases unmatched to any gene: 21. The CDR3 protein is CASSQEFMAAVDRELHGYTF. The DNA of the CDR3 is TGTGCCAGCAGCCAAGAGTTTATGGCTGCCGTGGACAGGGAGTTACATGGCTACACCTTC.

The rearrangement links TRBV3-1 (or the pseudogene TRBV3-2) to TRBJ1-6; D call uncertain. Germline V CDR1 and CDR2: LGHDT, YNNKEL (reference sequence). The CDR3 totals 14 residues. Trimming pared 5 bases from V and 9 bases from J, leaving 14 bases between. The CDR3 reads CASSSQTRSSPLHF. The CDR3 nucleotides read TGTGCCAGCAGCTCCCAGACCCGAAGTTCACCCCTCCACTTT.